These 17 T cell receptor beta chains came from one sample sequenced in a study of Tregs in tolerant kidney transplant recipients. Using immunoSEQ multiplex PCR, the repertoire was profiled, and TCRdb retains in-frame clones only, with some absent. The table shows about 44,000 clones, with just under 97% occurring only once. Antigens of these TCRs are unknown. Sequencing was done on a sample of Tregs from blood cultured with allogeneic cells. The receptors originated from a human donor in good health.

This clone has only one observation. The chain is built from TRBV6-1 and TRBJ1-1; D is possibly TRBD1 (6 bases). There are 15 residues in the CDR3. Trimming took off 4 bases at V and 4 bases at J, with 16 bases between the two ends. The germline V gene encodes CDR1 MNHNS and CDR2 SASEGT. The CDR3, as DNA: TGTGCCAGCAGTGGGAACAGGGTGTCGGGCACTGAAGCTTTCTTT. Its translation is CASSGNRVSGTEAFF.

The chain recombines TRBV7-2 with TRBJ1-5; a weak D match, TRBD1 (6 bases). The germline V gene has CDR1 SGHTA and CDR2 FQGNSA. This CDR3 comprises 14 residues. Trimming took off 4 bases at V and 5 bases at J, with 12 bases between the two ends. In DNA form, the CDR3 reads TGTGCCAGCAGCTGGACCAGGGGCGATCAGCCCCAGCATTTT. Protein: CASSWTRGDQPQHF.

CDR3 amino acids: CSVSRALTEAFF. The CDR3 nucleotides are TGCAGCGTTAGCCGGGCTTTGACTGAAGCTTTCTTT. The chain has TRBV29-1 and TRBJ1-1, with D hard to call. CDR1 is SQVTM, CDR2 ANQGSEA, per germline. V gave up 5 bases and J gave up 5 bases, with 12 bases separating them. This CDR3 is 12 amino acids long.

This chain connects TRBV5-1 to TRBJ1-1, with 8 bases identical to TRBD1. With V trimmed by 4 bases and J by 5 bases, 10 bases remained unmatched. In germline, CDR1 is SGHRS, CDR2 YFSETQ. CDR3 length: 15 residues. CDR3 sequence reads: CASSGPQGVRTEAFF. CDR3 nucleotide sequence: TGCGCCAGCAGCGGACCACAGGGGGTACGAACTGAAGCTTTCTTT. Together with reference TRBV5-1 and TRBJ1-1, the CDR3 gives the full variable domain: KAGVTQTPRYLIKTRGQQVTLSCSPISGHRSVSWYQQTPGQGLQFLFEYFSETQRNKGNFPGRFSGRQFSNSRSEMNVSTLELGDSALYLCASSGPQGVRTEAFFGQGTRLTVV.

This clone was observed once. The CDR3 is CASSRGTGNTIYF. The CDR3 nucleotides read TGTGCCAGCAGTAGAGGAACGGGAAACACCATATATTTT. This chain connects TRBV6-5 to TRBJ1-3; no clear D gene. The CDR3 is made up of 13 amino acids. Trimming pared 5 bases from V and 4 bases from J, leaving 9 bases between. Germline V gene data show CDR1 as MNHEY and CDR2 as SVGAGI.

The chain employs TRBV27 and TRBJ1-6, with D perhaps TRBD1 (5 bases). With 3 bases removed from V and 6 bases from J, the gap between germline ends came to 12 bases. The CDR3 spans 15 residues. Germline V gene data show CDR1 as MNHEY and CDR2 as SMNVEV (reference sequence). CDR3 sequence: CASSLGGLRNSPLHF. CDR3 coding DNA: TGTGCCAGCAGTTTGGGGGGTCTTCGTAATTCACCCCTCCACTTT.

This clone was counted once. The chain carries TRBV19 and TRBJ2-7; D might be TRBD1 (6 bases). Germline V gene sequence: CDR1 LNHDA, CDR2 SQIVND (reference sequence). Deletions cut 7 bases from V and 2 bases from J, with 18 bases between. The CDR3 sequence is 15 residues long. The CDR3 region has the DNA TGTGCCAGTAAGCCCACGGGACAAATAGCCTACGAGCAGTACTTC. It encodes CASKPTGQIAYEQYF.

The chain uses TRBV25-1 and TRBJ2-3, with D possibly matching TRBD2 (7 bases). The germline CDR1 and CDR2 sequences are MGHDK and SYGVNS. Trimming stripped 3 bases from V and 1 base from J, with 17 bases between. The CDR3 has 17 residues. The CDR3 here is CASSDRGALPGTDTQYF. The CDR3 nucleotides are TGTGCCAGCAGTGATCGGGGGGCCCTACCTGGCACAGATACGCAGTATTTT.

This clone was counted a single time. CDR3 sequence (DNA): TGTGCCAGCACCCCCGGGATAGCGGAACCCTACGAGCAGTACTTC. This gives the protein CASTPGIAEPYEQYF. The V call is TRBV9, the J call TRBJ2-7, with D maybe TRBD2 (6 bases). The germline V gene encodes CDR1 SGDLS and CDR2 YYNGEE. Trimming cost V 6 bases and J 2 bases, with 18 bases left between them. CDR3 size: 15 residues.

The chain has TRBV6-6 and TRBJ1-2, with 7 bases that match TRBD1. V lost 5 bases and J lost 8; bases outside the gene matches: 11. Germline CDR1 and CDR2: MNHNY and SVGAGI (reference sequence). This CDR3 comprises 14 residues. CDR3 amino acids: CASSHTQTGTGYTF. The CDR3 region has the DNA TGTGCCAGCAGTCACACGCAGACAGGGACCGGCTACACCTTC.

The V call is TRBV5-6, the J call TRBJ2-5; weak D call: TRBD1 (5 bases). This CDR3 spans 17 amino acids. V shed 0 bases and J shed 1 base, with 16 bases lying between them. Per the germline V gene, CDR1 is SGHDT and CDR2 is YYEEEE. CDR3 bases: TGTGCCAGCAGCTTGGCCCGTACAGGATATAGCCAAGAGACCCAGTACTTC. Translating gives CASSLARTGYSQETQYF.

The V and J genes are TRBV10-3 and TRBJ2-5; D is unresolved. CDR3 length equals 11 residues. With 6 bases removed from V and 2 bases from J, the gap between germline ends came to 4 bases. Germline values: CDR1 ENHRY, CDR2 SYGVKD. Here the CDR3 reads CAIRGQETQYF. The CDR3 nucleotides read TGTGCCATCAGAGGTCAAGAGACCCAGTACTTC.

The chain couples TRBV11-2 to TRBJ2-1; D unresolved. V dropped 0 bases and J dropped 4 bases, with 7 bases sitting between them. CDR3 length: 14 amino acids. Germline V lookup: CDR1 SGHAT, CDR2 FQNNGV. CDR3 protein: CASSLDYSYNEQFF. The CDR3 DNA follows: TGTGCCAGCAGCTTAGATTACAGTTACAATGAGCAGTTCTTC.

The V gene is TRBV2, the J gene TRBJ2-3, with D perhaps matching TRBD1 (6 bases). The CDR3 extends over 16 amino acids. CDR1 is SNHLY, CDR2 FYNNEI, per germline. Trimming stripped 9 bases from V and 2 bases from J, with 21 bases between. The DNA of the CDR3 is TGTGCCAGTAAACCAGGGGCCTTTCGCCCCACAGATACGCAGTATTTT. Translated: CASKPGAFRPTDTQYF.

This chain connects TRBV5-1 to TRBJ1-1; unclear D gene. This CDR3 is built from 13 residues. V lost 2 bases and J lost 4, with 9 bases in between. Germline V gives CDR1 SGHRS, CDR2 YFSETQ. The CDR3 is CASSFRPGTEAFF. CDR3 in DNA: TGCGCCAGCAGCTTTAGACCTGGCACTGAAGCTTTCTTT.

The gene calls are TRBV27 and TRBJ1-1; D is undetermined. This CDR3 has 13 residues. Trimming removed 1 base from V and 4 bases from J, with 7 bases in between. Germline CDR1 MNHEY, CDR2 SMNVEV (reference sequence). The CDR3 region has the DNA TGTGCCAGCAGTTTATTCCGCGGCACTGAAGCTTTCTTT. Protein: CASSLFRGTEAFF.

V usage is TRBV5-6 and J usage is TRBJ1-2, with 11 bases lining up with TRBD1. Germline CDR1 and CDR2: SGHDT and YYEEEE. The CDR3 consists of 15 residues. V gave up 2 bases and J gave up 5 bases; unmatched junction bases: 5. The CDR3 nucleotides read TGTGCCAGCAGCTTAGGACAGGGGGCGCGGTATGGCTACACCTTC. Translated, it gives CASSLGQGARYGYTF.